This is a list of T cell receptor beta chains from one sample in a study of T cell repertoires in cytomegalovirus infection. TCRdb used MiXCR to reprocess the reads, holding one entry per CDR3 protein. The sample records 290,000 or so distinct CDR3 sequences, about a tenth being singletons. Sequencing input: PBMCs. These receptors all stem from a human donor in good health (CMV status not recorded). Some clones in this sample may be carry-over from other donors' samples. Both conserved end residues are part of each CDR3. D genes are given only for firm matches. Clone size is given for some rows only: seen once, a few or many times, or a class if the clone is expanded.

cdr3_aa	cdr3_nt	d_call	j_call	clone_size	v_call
CASSYSRVTGLAGGSYNEQFF	TGTGCCAGCAGTTACTCGAGGGTGACGGGACTAGCGGGGGGATCCTACAATGAGCAGTTCTTC	TRBD2	TRBJ2-1	many	TRBV6-2/TRBV6-3
CASSLGREPTEAFF	TGTGCCAGCAGCTTAGGTAGGGAACCCACTGAAGCTTTCTTT	.	TRBJ1-1	many	TRBV7-9
CASSYQTHEKLFF	TGTGCCAGCAGCTACCAGACCCACGAAAAACTGTTTTTT	.	TRBJ1-4	many	TRBV5-5
CASTAWGTDHYNEQFF	TGTGCCAGCACCGCCTGGGGGACGGACCACTACAATGAGCAGTTCTTC	.	TRBJ2-1	.	TRBV28
CASSQGGRGSNQPQHF	TGCGCCAGCAGCCAAGGAGGCAGGGGAAGCAATCAGCCCCAGCATTTT	.	TRBJ1-5	many	TRBV4-1
CASSADGRLNTEAFF	TGTGCCAGCAGCGCAGACGGACGTTTGAACACTGAAGCTTTCTTT	.	TRBJ1-1	many	TRBV11-1
CASSPASGELFF	TGTGCCAGCAGCCCCGCCTCAGGGGAGCTGTTTTTT	.	TRBJ2-2	many	TRBV7-9
CASSRTVLGNQPQHF	TGTGCCAGCAGTCGGACAGTTCTCGGCAATCAGCCCCAGCATTTT	.	TRBJ1-5	many	TRBV28
CSADGEQYF	TGCAGTGCGGATGGGGAGCAGTACTTC	.	TRBJ2-7	.	TRBV20-1
CASRYTGELFF	TGTGCCAGCAGATACACCGGGGAGCTGTTTTTT	.	TRBJ2-2	many	TRBV7-2
CASSRDGNTDTQYF	TGTGCCAGCAGTAGGGACGGAAACACAGATACGCAGTATTTT	.	TRBJ2-3	.	TRBV12-3/TRBV12-4
CSARERVRGTQYF	TGCAGTGCTAGAGAGAGGGTGCGTGGTACGCAGTATTTT	.	TRBJ2-3	many	TRBV20-1
CASRGAEGRTNEKLFF	TGTGCCAGCAGGGGAGCTGAAGGGAGGACTAATGAAAAACTGTTTTTT	.	TRBJ1-4	few	TRBV3-1
CASSQDWGGEAFF	TGTGCCAGCAGCCAAGATTGGGGCGGTGAAGCTTTCTTT	.	TRBJ1-1	.	TRBV4-2
CASSPRGGARETQYF	TGTGCCAGCAGTCCCCGTGGAGGCGCTCGAGAGACCCAGTACTTC	.	TRBJ2-5	many	TRBV12-3/TRBV12-4
CASSPGKGNQPQHF	TGTGCCAGCAGTCCCGGTAAGGGCAATCAGCCCCAGCATTTT	.	TRBJ1-5	many	TRBV7-9
CASSLARGGAAGNQPQHF	TGTGCCAGCAGCTTAGCGCGGGGGGGGGCAGCCGGCAATCAGCCCCAGCATTTT	.	TRBJ1-5	many	TRBV7-2
CASSSGQGVETQYF	TGTGCCAGCTCATCCGGACAGGGCGTGGAGACCCAGTACTTC	TRBD1	TRBJ2-5	few	TRBV18
CASSYTSGGEETQYF	TGTGCCAGCAGTTATACTAGCGGGGGGGAGGAGACCCAGTACTTC	TRBD2	TRBJ2-5	.	TRBV6-5
CASRGSSPGWTSTGELFF	TGTGCCAGCCGCGGTTCGAGTCCCGGGTGGACGAGCACCGGGGAGCTGTTTTTT	.	TRBJ2-2	many	TRBV7-8
CSVGQQRVGELFF	TGCAGCGTCGGCCAGCAAAGGGTCGGGGAGCTGTTTTTT	.	TRBJ2-2	many	TRBV29-1
CASSFDGAVYNEQFF	TGTGCCAGCAGTTTTGACGGGGCGGTCTACAATGAGCAGTTCTTC	.	TRBJ2-1	many	TRBV2
CASKRERTGELFF	TGTGCCAGCAAAAGGGAACGGACCGGGGAGCTGTTTTTT	.	TRBJ2-2	.	TRBV2
CASSQKGTGGTYEQYF	TGCGCCAGCAGTCAAAAAGGGACAGGGGGAACCTACGAGCAGTACTTC	TRBD1	TRBJ2-7	many	TRBV23-1
CASSPPGVYTEAFF	TGTGCCAGCTCACCGCCGGGAGTTTACACTGAAGCTTTCTTT	.	TRBJ1-1	.	TRBV18
CASSADVSPSYNEQFF	TGCGCCAGCAGCGCAGATGTCTCTCCCTCCTACAATGAGCAGTTCTTC	.	TRBJ2-1	many	TRBV5-1
CASSVTFMFGGGAGGDTQYF	TGTGCCAGCAGCGTAACGTTCATGTTTGGAGGGGGCGCCGGAGGAGATACGCAGTATTTT	.	TRBJ2-3	.	TRBV7-2
CASTIGLAADTQYF	TGTGCCAGCACCATTGGACTAGCGGCAGATACGCAGTATTTT	TRBD2	TRBJ2-3	many	TRBV12-3/TRBV12-4
CASSRSGGESAIQYF	TGTGCCAGCAGTCGGAGCGGGGGGGAGTCGGCCATTCAGTACTTC	TRBD2	TRBJ2-4	many	TRBV27
CASSLVLAGGPYF	TGTGCCAGCAGCTTAGTTTTGGCGGGGGGCCCGTACTTC	TRBD2	TRBJ2-5	many	TRBV7-2
CASSYVGSTEAFF	TGTGCCAGCAGTTATGTGGGTTCCACTGAAGCTTTCTTT	.	TRBJ1-1	.	TRBV6-5